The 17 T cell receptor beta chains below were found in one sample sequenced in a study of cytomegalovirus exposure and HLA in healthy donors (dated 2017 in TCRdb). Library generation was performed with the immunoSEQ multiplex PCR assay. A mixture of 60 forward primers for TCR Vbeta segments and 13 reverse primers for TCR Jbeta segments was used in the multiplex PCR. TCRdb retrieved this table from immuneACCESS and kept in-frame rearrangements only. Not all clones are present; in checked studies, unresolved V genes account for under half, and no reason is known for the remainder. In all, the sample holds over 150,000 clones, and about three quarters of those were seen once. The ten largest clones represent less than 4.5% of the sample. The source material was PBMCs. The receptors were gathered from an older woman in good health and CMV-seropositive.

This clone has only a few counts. In nucleotides, the CDR3 is TGCGCCAGCGACAGGGGGTGTACCTACGAGCAGTACTTC. It yields the protein CASDRGCTYEQYF. This sequence joins TRBV4-3 and TRBJ2-7, with 9 nucleotides matching TRBD1. CDR3 size: 13 residues. V was pared by 8 bases and J by 2 bases, with 4 bases of the junction left unmatched. CDR1 and CDR2 from the germline V gene are LGHNA and YSLEER.

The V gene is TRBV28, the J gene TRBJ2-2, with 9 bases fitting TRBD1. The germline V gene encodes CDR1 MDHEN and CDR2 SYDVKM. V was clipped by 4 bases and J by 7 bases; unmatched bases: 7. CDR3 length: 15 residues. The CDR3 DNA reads TGTGCCAGCAGTTCCACAGGGGGCGGAGACGGGGAGCTGTTTTTT. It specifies CASSSTGGGDGELFF.

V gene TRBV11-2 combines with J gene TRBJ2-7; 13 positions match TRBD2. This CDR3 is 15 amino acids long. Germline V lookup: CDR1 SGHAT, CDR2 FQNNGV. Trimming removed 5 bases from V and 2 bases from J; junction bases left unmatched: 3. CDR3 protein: CASSGGLAGTYEQYF. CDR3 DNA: TGTGCCAGCAGCGGGGGACTAGCGGGGACCTACGAGCAGTACTTC.

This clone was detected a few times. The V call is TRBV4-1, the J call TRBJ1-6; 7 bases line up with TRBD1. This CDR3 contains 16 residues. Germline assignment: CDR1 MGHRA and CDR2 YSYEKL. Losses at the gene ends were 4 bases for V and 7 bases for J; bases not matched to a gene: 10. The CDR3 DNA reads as TGCGCCAGCAGCCGTGCCTCCGGGACAGAAAATTCACCCCTCCACTTT. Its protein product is CASSRASGTENSPLHF.

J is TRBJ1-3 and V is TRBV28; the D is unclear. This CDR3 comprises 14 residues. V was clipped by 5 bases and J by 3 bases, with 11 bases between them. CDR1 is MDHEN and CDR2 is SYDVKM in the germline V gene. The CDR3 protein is CASSTDSLGNTIYF. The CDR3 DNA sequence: TGTGCCAGCAGTACCGACTCGCTTGGAAACACCATATATTTT.

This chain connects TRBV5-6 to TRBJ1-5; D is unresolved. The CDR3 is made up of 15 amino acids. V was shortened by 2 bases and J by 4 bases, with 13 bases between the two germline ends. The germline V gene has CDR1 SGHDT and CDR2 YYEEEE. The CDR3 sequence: CASSFGSPNNQPQHF. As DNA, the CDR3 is TGTGCCAGCAGCTTTGGTAGTCCCAATAATCAGCCCCAGCATTTT.

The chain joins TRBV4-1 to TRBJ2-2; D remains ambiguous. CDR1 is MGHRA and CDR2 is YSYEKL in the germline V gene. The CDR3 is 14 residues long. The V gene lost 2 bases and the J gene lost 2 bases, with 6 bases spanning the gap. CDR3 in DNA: TGCGCCAGCAGCCAAAGGAGAAACACCGGGGAGCTGTTTTTT. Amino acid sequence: CASSQRRNTGELFF.

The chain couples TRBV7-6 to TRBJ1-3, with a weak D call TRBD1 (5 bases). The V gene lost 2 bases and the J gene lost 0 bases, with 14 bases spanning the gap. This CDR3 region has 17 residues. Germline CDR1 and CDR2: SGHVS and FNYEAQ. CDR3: CASSLYRQGGSGNTIYF. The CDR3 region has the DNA TGTGCCAGCAGCTTATACCGGCAGGGAGGCTCTGGAAACACCATATATTTT. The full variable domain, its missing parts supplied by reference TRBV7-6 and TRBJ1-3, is GAGVSQSPRYKVTKRGQDVALRCDPISGHVSLYWYRQALGQGPEFLTYFNYEAQQDKSGLPNDRFSAERPEGSISTLTIQRTEQRDSAMYRCASSLYRQGGSGNTIYFGEGSWLTVV.

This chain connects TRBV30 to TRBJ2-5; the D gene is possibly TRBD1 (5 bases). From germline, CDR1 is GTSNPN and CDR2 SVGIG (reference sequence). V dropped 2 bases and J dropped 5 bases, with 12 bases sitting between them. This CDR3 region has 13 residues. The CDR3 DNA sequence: TGTGCCTGGAGTCTGGGGCGGATGGAGACCCAGTACTTC. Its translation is CAWSLGRMETQYF.

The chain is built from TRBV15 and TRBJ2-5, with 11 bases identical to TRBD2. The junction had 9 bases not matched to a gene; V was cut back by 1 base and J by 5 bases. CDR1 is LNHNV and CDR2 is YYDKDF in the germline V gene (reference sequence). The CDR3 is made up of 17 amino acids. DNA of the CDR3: TGTGCCACCAGCAGAGGAGGTAGCGGGAGGGCCTGGGAGACCCAGTACTTC. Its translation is CATSRGGSGRAWETQYF.

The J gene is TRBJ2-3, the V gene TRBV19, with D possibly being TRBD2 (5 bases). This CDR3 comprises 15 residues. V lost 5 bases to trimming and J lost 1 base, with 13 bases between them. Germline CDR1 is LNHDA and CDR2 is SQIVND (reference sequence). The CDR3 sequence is CASSSRGLGTDTQYF. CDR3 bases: TGTGCCAGTAGTTCACGGGGTCTGGGCACAGATACGCAGTATTTT.

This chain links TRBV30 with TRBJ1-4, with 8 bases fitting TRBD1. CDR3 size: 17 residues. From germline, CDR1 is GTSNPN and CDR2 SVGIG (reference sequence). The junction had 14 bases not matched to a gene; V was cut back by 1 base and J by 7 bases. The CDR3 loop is CAWSARVGTGLIEKLFF. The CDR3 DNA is TGTGCCTGGAGTGCCCGTGTGGGGACAGGCCTGATTGAAAAACTGTTTTTT.

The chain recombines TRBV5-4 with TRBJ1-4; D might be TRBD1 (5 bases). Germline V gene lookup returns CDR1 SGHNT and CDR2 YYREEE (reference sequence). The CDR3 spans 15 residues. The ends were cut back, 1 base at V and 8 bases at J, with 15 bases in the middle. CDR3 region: CASSLLQAGREKLFF. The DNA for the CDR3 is TGTGCCAGCAGCTTGTTACAGGCGGGACGAGAAAAACTGTTTTTT.

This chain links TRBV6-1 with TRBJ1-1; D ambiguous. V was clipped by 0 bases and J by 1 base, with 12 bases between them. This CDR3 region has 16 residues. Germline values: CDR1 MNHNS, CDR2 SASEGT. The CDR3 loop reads CASSEALGRWNTEAFF. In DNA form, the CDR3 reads TGTGCCAGCAGTGAAGCTTTAGGCAGGTGGAACACTGAAGCTTTCTTT.

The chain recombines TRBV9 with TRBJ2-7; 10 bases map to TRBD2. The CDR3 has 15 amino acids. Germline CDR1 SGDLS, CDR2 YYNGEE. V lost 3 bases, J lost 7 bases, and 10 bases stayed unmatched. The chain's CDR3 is CASSALAGGPGEQYF. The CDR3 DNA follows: TGTGCCAGCAGCGCTTTAGCGGGAGGCCCAGGGGAGCAGTACTTC.

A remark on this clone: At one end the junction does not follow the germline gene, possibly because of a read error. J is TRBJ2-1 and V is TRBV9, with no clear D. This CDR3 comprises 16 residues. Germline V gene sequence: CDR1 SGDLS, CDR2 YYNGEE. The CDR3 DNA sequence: TGTGCCAGCAGCGTTCTAGGCCGGTACTCCTACAATGGGCAGTTCTTC. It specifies CASSVLGRYSYNGQFF.

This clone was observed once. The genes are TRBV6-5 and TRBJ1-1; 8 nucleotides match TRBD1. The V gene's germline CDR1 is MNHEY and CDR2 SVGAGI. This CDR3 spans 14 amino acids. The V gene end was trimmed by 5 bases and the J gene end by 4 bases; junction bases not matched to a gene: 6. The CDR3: CASSPWTGSTEAFF. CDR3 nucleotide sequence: TGTGCCAGCAGTCCATGGACAGGGAGCACTGAAGCTTTCTTT.